The clone carrying this T cell receptor (beta chain) has only a few counts. What it recognizes is unknown. The sample originates from a study of regulatory T cells in long-lasting Graves disease. The study's findings and limits: Lower TCR diversity characterized persistent Graves' patients relative to newly diagnosed patients. When disease was persistent, TRBV28, TRBJ1-2 and TRBJ2-5 were the favored segments.

For TCR beta, libraries came from iRepertoire HTBI primers and Arm-PCR of CDR3 regions. Original processing notes: Among the samples, around 60 TRBV and some 13 TRBJ segments were identified. Each CDR3 protein gets one entry after TCRdb re-called the multiplex PCR reads with MiXCR. It is TCRdb's table, rather than the study itself, that gives the V and J calls and clone size. The data contain around 460,000 distinct CDR3 sequences, approximately 23% of them singletons. Time point of the sample: persistent/refractory GD, antithyroid drugs over 5 years with positive TRAb. Following extraction of RNA from PBMCs, that RNA was used to make the TCR library. This CDR3 contains 13 residues. V shed 4 bases, J shed 6 bases, and the junction held 5 bases outside the gene matches. Germline CDR1 reads SQVTM; CDR2 reads ANQGSEA.

The source is a female donor with Graves disease. Sequenced material: peripheral blood mononuclear cells (PBMCs), taken when the disease was refractory, from a patient treated with antithyroid drugs. V is TRBV29-1 and J is TRBJ2-1; 8 nucleotides line up with TRBD1. The CDR3 reads CSVGTGGGNEQFF. CDR3 nucleotide sequence: TGCAGCGTTGGCACAGGGGGTGGCAATGAGCAGTTCTTC.